Listed below are T cell receptor beta chains from one sample, sequenced in a study of response to subunit inactivated influenza vaccine. TCRdb fed the RT-PCR reads into MiXCR, producing one record per CDR3 protein. The repertoire holds roughly 570,000 distinct CDR3 sequences, with approximately 14% as singletons. The starting material was PBMCs from blood, obtained roughly 12 days after vaccination. Receptors originate from a middle-aged man who received an inactivated influenza vaccine. Both conserved end residues are part of each CDR3. The D gene is left open where the match is weak. The size entry is marked missing in some rows and otherwise reads once, few, many or a size class.

size,D,J,V,CDR3,DNA
NA,NA,TRBJ1-2,TRBV7-2,CASSSSRGGYTF,TGTGCCAGCAGCTCCAGCAGGGGCGGCTACACCTTC
few,TRBD2,TRBJ2-5,TRBV4-2,CASSQGGLGETQYF,TGTGCCAGCAGCCAAGGCGGACTAGGGGAGACCCAGTACTTC
few,TRBD1,TRBJ2-1,TRBV11-2,CASSLEDRESYNEQFF,TGTGCCAGCAGCTTAGAAGACAGGGAATCCTACAATGAGCAGTTCTTC
many,NA,TRBJ1-2,TRBV24-1,CATSEASQSYGYTF,TGTGCCACCAGTGAGGCTTCCCAGTCCTATGGCTACACCTTC
few,NA,TRBJ1-2,TRBV7-8,CASSWGTRNYGYTF,TGTGCCAGCAGCTGGGGGACCAGGAACTATGGCTACACCTTC
NA,NA,TRBJ2-5,TRBV10-3,CAISGGTDEGETQYF,TGTGCCATCAGTGGGGGGACGGACGAGGGGGAGACCCAGTACTTC
NA,NA,TRBJ1-2,TRBV18,CASSPGTMLGYTF,TGTGCCAGCTCACCCGGGACGATGTTGGGCTACACCTTC
few,NA,TRBJ2-1,TRBV9,CASSVVGEQFF,TGTGCCAGCAGCGTAGTCGGGGAGCAGTTCTTC
many,NA,TRBJ2-7,TRBV7-9,CASSLSGGQYF,TGTGCCAGCAGCTTATCCGGCGGGCAGTACTTC
NA,TRBD1,TRBJ1-2,TRBV20-1,CSAPDREVGDGYTF,TGCAGTGCCCCAGACAGGGAGGTCGGGGATGGCTACACCTTC
NA,TRBD1,TRBJ1-1,TRBV6-1,CASGLTGGDTEAFF,TGTGCCAGCGGGCTGACAGGGGGCGACACTGAAGCTTTCTTT
NA,NA,TRBJ1-1,TRBV12-3/TRBV12-4,CASSLGGRTAFF,TGTGCCAGCAGTTTAGGGGGGCGCACGGCTTTCTTT
many,TRBD2,TRBJ2-3,TRBV6-5,CASSRRLAGGDTQYF,TGTGCCAGCAGTCGCCGACTAGCGGGAGGGGATACGCAGTATTTT
NA,TRBD2,TRBJ2-1,TRBV5-1,CASSLWAGTTSVTYNEQFF,TGCGCCAGCAGCTTGTGGGCGGGGACGACTAGCGTGACTTACAATGAGCAGTTCTTC
NA,TRBD1,TRBJ2-7,TRBV28,CASSGPGQTYQDSYEQYF,TGTGCCAGCAGCGGTCCGGGACAGACCTACCAGGACTCCTACGAGCAGTACTTC
NA,NA,TRBJ1-5,TRBV27,CASSLSRGNQPQHF,TGTGCCAGCAGTTTATCGAGGGGAAATCAGCCCCAGCATTTT
few,NA,TRBJ1-5,TRBV20-1,CSAPDPSRDQPQHF,TGCAGTGCCCCCGACCCCTCGAGGGATCAGCCCCAGCATTTT
NA,NA,TRBJ2-5,TRBV11-2,CASSLRLRETQYF,TGTGCCAGCAGCTTACGGCTTAGAGAGACCCAGTACTTC
few,TRBD2,TRBJ2-1,TRBV7-9,CASSPAGDAYNEQFF,TGTGCCAGCAGCCCAGCGGGAGACGCATACAATGAGCAGTTCTTC
NA,TRBD2,TRBJ2-1,TRBV3-1,CASSPLAGGPLDEQFF,TGTGCCAGCAGCCCTCTAGCGGGAGGGCCTTTGGATGAGCAGTTCTTC
many,TRBD1,TRBJ1-1,TRBV12-3/TRBV12-4,CASSSGTGVRGTEAFF,TGTGCCAGCAGTTCCGGGACAGGGGTCCGTGGCACTGAAGCTTTCTTT
many,NA,TRBJ2-2,TRBV5-6,CASSLGPTGFRTGELFF,TGTGCCAGCAGCTTGGGGCCCACAGGCTTTAGGACCGGGGAGCTGTTTTTT
few,TRBD1,TRBJ1-5,TRBV4-1,CASSTDRGGNQPQHF,TGCGCCAGCAGCACCGACAGGGGGGGCAATCAGCCCCAGCATTTT
few,TRBD2,TRBJ2-3,TRBV7-2,CASSRLAGDMGDTQYF,TGTGCCAGCAGCCGACTAGCGGGAGATATGGGAGATACGCAGTATTTT
few,TRBD2,TRBJ2-5,TRBV10-3,CAISGLAGGQETQYF,TGTGCCATCAGTGGACTAGCGGGAGGACAAGAGACCCAGTACTTC
few,TRBD1,TRBJ1-1,TRBV6-1,CASRPTGGRPEAFF,TGTGCCAGCAGGCCAACAGGGGGACGGCCTGAAGCTTTCTTT
NA,TRBD1,TRBJ1-4,TRBV12-3/TRBV12-4,CASSLGQASEKLFF,TGTGCCAGCAGTCTCGGACAGGCCAGTGAAAAACTGTTTTTT
many,NA,TRBJ1-1,TRBV29-1,CSVEDLISSRGDMNTEAFF,TGCAGCGTTGAAGATCTGATATCGAGTAGAGGGGACATGAACACTGAAGCTTTCTTT
once,NA,TRBJ2-5,TRBV3-1,CASSQDGGPGEQETQYF,TGTGCCAGCAGCCAAGATGGCGGACCGGGAGAACAAGAGACCCAGTACTTC
few,TRBD1,TRBJ2-1,TRBV5-1,CASGIQGAEYNEQFF,TGCGCCAGCGGGATACAGGGGGCCGAGTACAATGAGCAGTTCTTC
few,NA,TRBJ2-7,TRBV7-9,CASSPLVGASPYEQYF,TGTGCCAGCAGCCCCCTTGTGGGGGCATCCCCCTACGAGCAGTACTTC
many,TRBD1,TRBJ2-1,TRBV9,CASSVPRDRGYNEQFF,TGTGCCAGCAGCGTACCCCGGGACAGGGGGTACAATGAGCAGTTCTTC
few,TRBD2,TRBJ2-3,TRBV20-1,CSAATSGAPDTQYF,TGCAGTGCAGCCACTAGCGGGGCACCAGATACGCAGTATTTT
few,NA,TRBJ2-5,TRBV7-9,CASSSADREGETQYF,TGTGCCAGCAGCTCCGCCGACAGGGAGGGAGAGACCCAGTACTTC
many,NA,TRBJ2-1,TRBV5-1,CASSKDPTSGNEQFF,TGCGCCAGCAGTAAGGACCCTACTTCCGGGAATGAGCAGTTCTTC
NA,NA,TRBJ1-1,TRBV6-5,CASRLVEATTEAFF,TGTGCCAGCAGACTCGTGGAGGCGACCACTGAAGCTTTCTTT
NA,TRBD1,TRBJ2-5,TRBV2,CASSEGQLKETQYF,TGTGCCAGCAGTGAGGGACAGCTCAAGGAGACCCAGTACTTC
NA,TRBD1,TRBJ2-7,TRBV7-9,CASSSITSQGGYEQYF,TGTGCCAGCAGCTCCATAACGTCACAGGGGGGCTACGAGCAGTACTTC
many,NA,TRBJ1-1,TRBV4-2,CASTLGPEAFF,TGTGCCAGCACCCTAGGACCTGAAGCTTTCTTT
NA,TRBD1,TRBJ1-1,TRBV5-1,CASSGYQTGRPEAFF,TGCGCCAGCAGCGGTTATCAGACAGGGAGACCTGAAGCTTTCTTT
NA,NA,TRBJ1-4,TRBV20-1,CSARVMDSNEKLFF,TGCAGTGCTAGAGTTATGGACAGTAATGAAAAACTGTTTTTT
NA,TRBD2,TRBJ2-1,TRBV19,CASSTLAGARANEQFF,TGTGCCAGTAGTACCCTAGCGGGAGCGCGGGCCAATGAGCAGTTCTTC
NA,NA,TRBJ2-7,TRBV11-2,CASSLDRARRGNEQYF,TGTGCCAGCAGCTTAGATCGGGCAAGGCGGGGAAACGAGCAGTACTTC
few,NA,TRBJ2-1,TRBV4-2,CASSQDFGNEQFF,TGTGCCAGCAGCCAAGACTTCGGTAATGAGCAGTTCTTC
many,TRBD2,TRBJ2-7,TRBV10-3,CAISEMGLAGPWTYEQYF,TGTGCCATCAGTGAGATGGGACTAGCGGGGCCCTGGACCTACGAGCAGTACTTC
NA,TRBD1,TRBJ2-2,TRBV5-1,CASSSRTGDTGELFF,TGCGCCAGCAGCTCGAGGACAGGGGACACCGGGGAGCTGTTTTTT